This TCR beta chain was observed in a study of beta chain features in type 1 diabetes. Study details: The patients were much like the healthy donors in age, gender and cell yields. Overall study findings and caveats: Shortening of TCRB CDR3s, moderate but significant, appeared in all four CD4+ subsets of Type 1 diabetes patients. The similarity of naive, central memory and Treg TCRB repertoires appeared greater among patients than among healthy donors.

Germline V CDR1 and CDR2: SGHTA, FQGNSA. The ends lost 4 bases at V and 7 bases at J; junction bases unmatched: 7. The length of the CDR3 is 15 residues. Every bit of the isolated RNA underwent reverse transcription, so sequencing read expressed TCRB transcripts. The data were produced by immunoSEQ multiplex PCR, yet TCRdb's version contains in-frame clones alone and is incomplete. This sample has hundreds of thousands of clones, with 9.3% found just once. Points on this clone: Its antigen is unidentified.

One heparinised blood draw, averaging around 0.12 L, came from each donor. The material sequenced was central memory CD4+ T cells from blood. The chain has TRBV7-2 and TRBJ2-3; 11 positions agree with TRBD2. The source is a man aged 30-40 years with type 1 diabetes. Written as DNA, the CDR3 is TGTGCCAGCAGCTCATTAGCGGGGGGGCCATATACGCAGTATTTT. Amino acids: CASSSLAGGPYTQYF.